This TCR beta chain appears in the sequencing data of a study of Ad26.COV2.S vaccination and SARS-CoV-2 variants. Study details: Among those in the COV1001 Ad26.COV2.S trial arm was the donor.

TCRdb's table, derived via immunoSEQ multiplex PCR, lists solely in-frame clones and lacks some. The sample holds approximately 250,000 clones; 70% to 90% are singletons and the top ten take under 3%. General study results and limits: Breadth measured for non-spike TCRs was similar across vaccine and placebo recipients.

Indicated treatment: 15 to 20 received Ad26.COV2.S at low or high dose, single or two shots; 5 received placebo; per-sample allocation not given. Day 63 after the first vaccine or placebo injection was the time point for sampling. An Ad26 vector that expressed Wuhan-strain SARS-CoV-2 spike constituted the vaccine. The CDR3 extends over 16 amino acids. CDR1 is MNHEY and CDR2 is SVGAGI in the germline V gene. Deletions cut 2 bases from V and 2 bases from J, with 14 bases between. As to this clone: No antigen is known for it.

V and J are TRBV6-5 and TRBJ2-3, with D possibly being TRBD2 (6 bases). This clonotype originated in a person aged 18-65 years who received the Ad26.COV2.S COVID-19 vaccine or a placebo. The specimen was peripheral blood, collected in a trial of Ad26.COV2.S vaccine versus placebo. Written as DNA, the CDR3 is TGTGCCAGCAGTTACCTCCAGGGAGGACACACAGATACGCAGTATTTT. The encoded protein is CASSYLQGGHTDTQYF.